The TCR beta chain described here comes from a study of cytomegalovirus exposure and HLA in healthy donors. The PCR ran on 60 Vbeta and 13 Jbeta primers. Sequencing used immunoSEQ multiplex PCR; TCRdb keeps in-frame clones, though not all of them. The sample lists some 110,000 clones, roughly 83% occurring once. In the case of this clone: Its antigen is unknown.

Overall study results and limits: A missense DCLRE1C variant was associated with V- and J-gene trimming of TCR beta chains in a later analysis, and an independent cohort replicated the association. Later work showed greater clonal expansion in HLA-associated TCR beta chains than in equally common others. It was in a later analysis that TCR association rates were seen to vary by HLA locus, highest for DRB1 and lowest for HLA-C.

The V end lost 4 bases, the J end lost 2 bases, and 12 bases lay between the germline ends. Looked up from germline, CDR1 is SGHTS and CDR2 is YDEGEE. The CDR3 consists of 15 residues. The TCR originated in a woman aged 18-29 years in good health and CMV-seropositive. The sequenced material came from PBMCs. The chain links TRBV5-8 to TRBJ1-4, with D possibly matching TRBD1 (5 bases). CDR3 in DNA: TGTGCCAGCAGCCGGAGGGGTGCCACTAATGAAAAACTGTTTTTT. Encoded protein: CASSRRGATNEKLFF.